Included here is one T cell receptor beta chain sequence, with context. The antigen remains undetermined. The entry originates in a study of shared clonotypes between healthy human individuals. Study information: Per donor, CD8 memory used one plate, CD8 naive used two, CD4 memory used three and CD4 naive used three. Study results and caveats: Naive subsets generally exceeded memory subsets in estimated richness.

Deep was the level at which the assay was run. The method was immunoSEQ multiplex PCR; TCRdb's version includes in-frame clones alone and lacks a portion of them. The table shows 2 million to 2.5 million clones, with about 95% occurring only once. Germline lookup yields CDR1 SNHLY and CDR2 FYNNEI. The germline V and J ends were trimmed by 1 base and 3 bases, with 16 bases remaining between them. The CDR3 spans 16 residues. The TCR was taken from a man aged 18 to 30 in good health. The rearrangement uses TRBV2 and TRBJ2-7, with a weak D call TRBD1 (5 bases). The specimen sequenced was naive CD4+ T cells sorted from blood. Subset meaning: CD45RA+ positively selected. The CDR3 loop reads CASSEDSWGRLYEQYF. The CDR3 DNA reads TGTGCCAGCAGTGAAGATAGTTGGGGCAGACTCTACGAGCAGTACTTC.